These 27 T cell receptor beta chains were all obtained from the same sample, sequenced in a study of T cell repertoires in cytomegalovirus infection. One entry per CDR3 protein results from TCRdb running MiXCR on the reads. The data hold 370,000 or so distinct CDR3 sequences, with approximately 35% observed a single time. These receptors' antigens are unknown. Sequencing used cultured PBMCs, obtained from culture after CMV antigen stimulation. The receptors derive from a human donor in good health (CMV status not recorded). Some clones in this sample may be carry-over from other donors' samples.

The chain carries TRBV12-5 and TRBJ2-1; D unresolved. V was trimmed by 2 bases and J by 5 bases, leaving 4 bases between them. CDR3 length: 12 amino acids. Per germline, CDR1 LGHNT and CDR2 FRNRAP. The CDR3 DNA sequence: TGTGCTAGTGGTTTGCTTAACAATGAGCAGTTCTTC. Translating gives CASGLLNNEQFF.

The CDR3 region is CASSLVRSNTGELFF. As DNA, the CDR3 is TGTGCCAGCAGCTTGGTTAGGTCGAACACCGGGGAGCTGTTTTTT. The V call is TRBV5-6, the J call TRBJ2-2, with D unresolved. CDR1 is SGHDT, CDR2 YYEEEE, per germline. V was shortened by 0 bases and J by 0 bases, with 6 bases between the two germline ends. CDR3 length equals 15 residues.

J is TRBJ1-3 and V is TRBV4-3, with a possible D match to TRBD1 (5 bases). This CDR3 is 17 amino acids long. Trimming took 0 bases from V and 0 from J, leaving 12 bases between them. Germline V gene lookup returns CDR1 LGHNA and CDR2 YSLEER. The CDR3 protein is CASSQDRGRGSGNTIYF. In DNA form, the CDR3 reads TGCGCCAGCAGCCAAGACCGGGGGAGGGGCTCTGGAAACACCATATATTTT.

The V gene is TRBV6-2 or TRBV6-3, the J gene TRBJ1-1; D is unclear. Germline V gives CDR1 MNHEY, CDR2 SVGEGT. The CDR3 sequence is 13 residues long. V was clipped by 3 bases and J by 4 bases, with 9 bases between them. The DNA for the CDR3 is TGTGCCAGCAGTTATTCTAGGAGCACTGAAGCTTTCTTT. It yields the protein CASSYSRSTEAFF.

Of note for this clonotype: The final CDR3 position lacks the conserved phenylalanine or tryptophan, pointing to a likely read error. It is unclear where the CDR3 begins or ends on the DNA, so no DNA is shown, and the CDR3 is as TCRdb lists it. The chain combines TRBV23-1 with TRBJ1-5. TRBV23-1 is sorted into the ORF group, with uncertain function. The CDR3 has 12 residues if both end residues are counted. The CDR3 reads CARVWTEWWANG.

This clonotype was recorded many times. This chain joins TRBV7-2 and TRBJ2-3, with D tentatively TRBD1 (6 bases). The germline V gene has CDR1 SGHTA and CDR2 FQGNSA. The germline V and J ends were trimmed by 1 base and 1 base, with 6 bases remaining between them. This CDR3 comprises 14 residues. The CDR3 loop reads CASSLGQGTDTQYF. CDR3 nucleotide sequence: TGTGCCAGCAGCTTAGGACAGGGCACAGATACGCAGTATTTT.

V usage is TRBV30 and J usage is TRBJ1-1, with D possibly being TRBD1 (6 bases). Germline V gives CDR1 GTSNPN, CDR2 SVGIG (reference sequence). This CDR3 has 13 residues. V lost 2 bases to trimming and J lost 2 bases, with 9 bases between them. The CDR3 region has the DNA TGTGCCTGGAGTACGGACAGCAACACTGAAGCTTTCTTT. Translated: CAWSTDSNTEAFF.

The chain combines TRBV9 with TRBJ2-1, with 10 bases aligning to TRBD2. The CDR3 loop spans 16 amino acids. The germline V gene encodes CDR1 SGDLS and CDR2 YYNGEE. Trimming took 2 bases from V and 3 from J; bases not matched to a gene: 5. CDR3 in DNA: TGTGCCAGCAGCGTTACTAGCGGGGTCCTCTACAATGAGCAGTTCTTC. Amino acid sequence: CASSVTSGVLYNEQFF.

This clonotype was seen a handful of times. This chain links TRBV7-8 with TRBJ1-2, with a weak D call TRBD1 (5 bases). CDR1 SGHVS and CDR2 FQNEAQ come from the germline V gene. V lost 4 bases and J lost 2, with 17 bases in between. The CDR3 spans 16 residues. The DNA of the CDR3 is TGTGCCAGCAGCTACAAAGGGGCGCCTTTCAACTATGGCTACACCTTC. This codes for CASSYKGAPFNYGYTF.

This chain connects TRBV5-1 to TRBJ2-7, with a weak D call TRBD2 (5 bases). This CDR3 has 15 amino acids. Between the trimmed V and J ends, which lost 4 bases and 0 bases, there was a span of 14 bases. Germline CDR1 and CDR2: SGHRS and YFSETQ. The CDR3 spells CASSETPGSSYEQYF. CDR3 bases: TGCGCCAGCAGCGAAACACCGGGGAGCTCCTACGAGCAGTACTTC.

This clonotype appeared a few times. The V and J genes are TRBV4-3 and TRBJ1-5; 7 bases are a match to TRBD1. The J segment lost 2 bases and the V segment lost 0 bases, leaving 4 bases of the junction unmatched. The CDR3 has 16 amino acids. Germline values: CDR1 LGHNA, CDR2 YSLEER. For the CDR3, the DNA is TGCGCCAGCAGCCAAGAACAAGGACAGGGCAATCAGCCCCAGCATTTT. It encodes CASSQEQGQGNQPQHF.

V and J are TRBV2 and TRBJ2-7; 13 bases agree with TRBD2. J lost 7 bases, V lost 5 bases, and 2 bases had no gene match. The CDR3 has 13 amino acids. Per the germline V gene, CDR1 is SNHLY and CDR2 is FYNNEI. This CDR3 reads CASSPTSGGEQYV. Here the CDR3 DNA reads TGTGCCAGCAGTCCGACTAGCGGGGGGGAGCAGTACGTC.

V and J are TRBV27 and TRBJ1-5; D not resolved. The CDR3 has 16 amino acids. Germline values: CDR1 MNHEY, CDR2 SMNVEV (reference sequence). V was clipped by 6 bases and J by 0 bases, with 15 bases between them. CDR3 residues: CASRPPPGNSNQPQHF. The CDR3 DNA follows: TGTGCCAGCAGGCCCCCTCCGGGGAATAGCAATCAGCCCCAGCATTTT.

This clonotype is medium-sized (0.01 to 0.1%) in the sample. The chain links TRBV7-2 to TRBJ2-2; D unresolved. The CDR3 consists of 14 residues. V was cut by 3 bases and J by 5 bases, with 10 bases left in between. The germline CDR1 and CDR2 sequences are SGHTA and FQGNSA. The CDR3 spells CASSLRLWTGELFF. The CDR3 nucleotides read TGTGCCAGCAGCTTGCGCCTTTGGACCGGGGAGCTGTTTTTT.

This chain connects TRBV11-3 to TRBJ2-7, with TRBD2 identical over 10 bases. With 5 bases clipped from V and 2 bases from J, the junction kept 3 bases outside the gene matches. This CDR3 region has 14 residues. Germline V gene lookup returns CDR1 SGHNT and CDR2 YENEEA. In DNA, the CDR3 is TGTGCCAGCAGCCCGAGCGGGAGGGCCTACGAGCAGTACTTC. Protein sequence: CASSPSGRAYEQYF.

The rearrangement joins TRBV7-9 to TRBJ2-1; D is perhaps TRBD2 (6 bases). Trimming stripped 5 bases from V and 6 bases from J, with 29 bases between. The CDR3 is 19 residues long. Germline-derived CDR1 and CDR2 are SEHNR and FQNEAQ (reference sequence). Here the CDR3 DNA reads TGTGCCAGCAGCCCCGGGACGGAGGGCCGCGCCCTCTCCCTCAATGAGCAGTTCTTC. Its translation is CASSPGTEGRALSLNEQFF.

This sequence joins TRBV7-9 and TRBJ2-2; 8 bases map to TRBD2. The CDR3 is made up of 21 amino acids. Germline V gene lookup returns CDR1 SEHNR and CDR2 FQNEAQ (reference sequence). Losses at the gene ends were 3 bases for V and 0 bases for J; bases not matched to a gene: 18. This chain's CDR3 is CASSFLKLAENKMPNTGELFF. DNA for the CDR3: TGTGCCAGCAGCTTCCTGAAACTAGCGGAGAACAAAATGCCGAACACCGGGGAGCTGTTTTTT.

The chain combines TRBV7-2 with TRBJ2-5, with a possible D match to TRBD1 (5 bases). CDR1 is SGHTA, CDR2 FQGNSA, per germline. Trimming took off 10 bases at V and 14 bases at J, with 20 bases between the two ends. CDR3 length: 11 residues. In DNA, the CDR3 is TGTGCCACCCTAGGAAGGCAGGGTCAATACTTC. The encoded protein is CATLGRQGQYF.

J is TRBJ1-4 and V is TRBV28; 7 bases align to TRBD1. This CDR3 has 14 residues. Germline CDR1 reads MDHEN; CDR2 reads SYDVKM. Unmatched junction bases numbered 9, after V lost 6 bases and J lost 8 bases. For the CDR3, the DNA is TGTGCCAGCAGACCGGGACAGAGGAGGGAAAAACTGTTTTTT. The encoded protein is CASRPGQRREKLFF.

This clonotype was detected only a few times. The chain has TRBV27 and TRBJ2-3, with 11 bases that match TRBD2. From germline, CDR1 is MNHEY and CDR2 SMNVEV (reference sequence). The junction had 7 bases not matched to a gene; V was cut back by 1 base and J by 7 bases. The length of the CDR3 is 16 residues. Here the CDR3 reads CASSLFAASGRYTQYF. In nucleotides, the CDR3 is TGTGCCAGCAGTTTATTTGCGGCTAGCGGGAGGTATACGCAGTATTTT.

The CDR3 sequence: CASSIDLTRPIHYNEQFF. CDR3 DNA sequence: TGTGCCAGTAGTATAGATTTAACGAGACCGATCCACTACAATGAGCAGTTCTTC. The genes are TRBV19 and TRBJ2-1; D is uncertain. V was clipped by 0 bases and J by 3 bases, with 18 bases between them. This CDR3 has 18 residues. Germline V gene lookup returns CDR1 LNHDA and CDR2 SQIVND (reference sequence). Together with reference TRBV19 and TRBJ2-1, the CDR3 gives the full variable domain: DGGITQSPKYLFRKEGQNVTLSCEQNLNHDAMYWYRQDPGQGLRLIYYSQIVNDFQKGDIAEGYSVSREKKESFPLTVTSAQKNPTAFYLCASSIDLTRPIHYNEQFFGPGTRLTVL.

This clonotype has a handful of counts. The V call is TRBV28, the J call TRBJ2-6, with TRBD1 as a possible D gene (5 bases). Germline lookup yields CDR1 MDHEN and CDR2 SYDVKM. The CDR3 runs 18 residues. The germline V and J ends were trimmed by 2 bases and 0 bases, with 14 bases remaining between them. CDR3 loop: CASSLIQGTASGANVLTF. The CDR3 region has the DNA TGTGCCAGCAGTTTAATCCAGGGAACAGCCTCTGGGGCCAACGTCCTGACTTTC.

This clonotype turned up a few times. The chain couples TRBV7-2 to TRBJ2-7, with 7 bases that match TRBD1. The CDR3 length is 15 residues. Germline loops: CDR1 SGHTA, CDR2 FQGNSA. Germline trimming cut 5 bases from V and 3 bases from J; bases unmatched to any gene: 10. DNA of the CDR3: TGTGCCAGCAGCGGGACCGGGACAGCGCGCTACGAGCAGTACTTC. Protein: CASSGTGTARYEQYF. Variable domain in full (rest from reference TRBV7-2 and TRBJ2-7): GAGVSQSPSNKVTEKGKDVELRCDPISGHTALYWYRQSLGQGLEFLIYFQGNSAPDKSGLPSDRFSAERTGGSVSTLTIQRTQQEDSAVYLCASSGTGTARYEQYFGPGTRLTVT.

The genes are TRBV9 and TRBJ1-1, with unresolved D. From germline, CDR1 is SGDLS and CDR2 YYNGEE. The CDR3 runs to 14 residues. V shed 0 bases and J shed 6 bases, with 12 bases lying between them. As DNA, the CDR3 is TGTGCCAGCAGCGTAGGGACCGCCGAGCCTGAAGCTTTCTTT. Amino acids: CASSVGTAEPEAFF.

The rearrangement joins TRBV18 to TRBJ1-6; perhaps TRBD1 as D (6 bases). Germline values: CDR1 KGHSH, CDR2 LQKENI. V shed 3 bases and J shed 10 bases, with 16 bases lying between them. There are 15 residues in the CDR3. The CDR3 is CASSPSGPGQSPLHF. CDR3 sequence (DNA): TGTGCCAGCTCACCCTCGGGCCCCGGACAGTCACCCCTCCACTTT.

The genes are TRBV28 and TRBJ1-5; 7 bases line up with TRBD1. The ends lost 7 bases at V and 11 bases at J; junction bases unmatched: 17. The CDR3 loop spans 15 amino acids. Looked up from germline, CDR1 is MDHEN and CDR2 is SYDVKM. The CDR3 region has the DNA TGTGCCAGCAAACAAAGTTCGGCAGGGGGTATTTCCCAGCATTTT. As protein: CASKQSSAGGISQHF.

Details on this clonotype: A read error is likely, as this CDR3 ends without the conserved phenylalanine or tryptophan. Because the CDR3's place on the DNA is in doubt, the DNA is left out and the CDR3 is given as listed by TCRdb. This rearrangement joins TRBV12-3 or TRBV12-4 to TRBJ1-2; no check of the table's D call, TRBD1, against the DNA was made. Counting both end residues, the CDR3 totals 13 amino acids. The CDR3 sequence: CASSRPGNNRSRV.